The clone carrying this T cell receptor beta chain was detected many times. No antigen is known for it. The sample is drawn from a study of T cells after yellow fever vaccination. Study-level findings and limits: High-abundance clonotypes from the bulk population could contaminate FACS-sorted repertoires. Across the CD4 and CD8 compartments, a small share of clonotypes was present in both.

Trimming cost V 3 bases and J 3 bases; bases outside gene matches: 14. Germline loops: CDR1 DFQATT, CDR2 SNEGSKA (reference sequence). The CDR3 runs to 16 residues. Via MiXCR, TCRdb re-called the 5' RACE reads, giving one row per CDR3 protein. The top ten clones hold more than 0.6% of a sample with 140,000 to 150,000 distinct CDR3 sequences, just over 6.5% of them seen once. This chain connects TRBV20-1 to TRBJ2-7; the match to TRBD2 covers 7 bases. This material consisted of CD4+ T cells sorted from PBMCs, taken 10 days after the yellow fever booster vaccination. The clonotype was recovered from a man aged 25 to 40 who received the YFV17D yellow fever vaccine. The CDR3 sequence: CSASPGGLIAGYEQYF. CDR3 bases: TGCAGTGCTAGCCCCGGGGGTCTAATAGCGGGCTACGAGCAGTACTTC.